This record looks at one T cell receptor (beta chain) sequence and its context. Its antigen is undetermined. CDR3 length: 14 residues. V dropped 6 bases and J dropped 2 bases, with 12 bases sitting between them. Germline V gene data show CDR1 as LNHDA and CDR2 as SQIVND (reference sequence). A multiplex PCR was run with 60 Vbeta primers and 13 Jbeta primers. Some clones are missing from TCRdb's copy, which holds only in-frame ones; the method was immunoSEQ multiplex PCR. The sample contains around 140,000 clones, roughly 70% of which appear only once. This record comes from a study of cytomegalovirus exposure and HLA in healthy donors. Study-wide results and limits: There were reportedly fewer N-insertions in an Asian-associated ancestry cluster than the approximately 700-donor mean, in a later analysis. 164 TCR beta chains were listed as cytomegalovirus-associated.

Source material: PBMCs. The origin of this receptor is a woman aged 60-75 years in good health and CMV-seropositive. This sequence joins TRBV19 and TRBJ2-3, with D maybe TRBD1 (5 bases). For the CDR3, the DNA is TGTGCCAGTAGACGACAGAGTTTCACAGATACGCAGTATTTT. Its protein product is CASRRQSFTDTQYF.